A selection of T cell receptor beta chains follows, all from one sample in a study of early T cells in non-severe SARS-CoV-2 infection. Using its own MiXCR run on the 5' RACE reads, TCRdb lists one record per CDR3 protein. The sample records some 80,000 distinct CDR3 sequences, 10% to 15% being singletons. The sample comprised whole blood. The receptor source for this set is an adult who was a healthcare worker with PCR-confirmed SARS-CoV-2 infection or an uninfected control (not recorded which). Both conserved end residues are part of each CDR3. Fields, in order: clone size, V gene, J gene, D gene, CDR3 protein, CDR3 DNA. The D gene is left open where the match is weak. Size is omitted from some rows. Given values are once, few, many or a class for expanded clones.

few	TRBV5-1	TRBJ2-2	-	CASSLRVGDTGELFF	TGCGCCAGCAGCTTGAGAGTTGGGGACACCGGGGAGCTGTTTTTT
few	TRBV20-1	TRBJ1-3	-	CSAGRDSGNTIYF	TGCAGTGCTGGCCGGGACTCTGGAAACACCATATATTTT
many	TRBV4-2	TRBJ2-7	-	CALNPHEQYF	TGTGCCCTTAACCCCCACGAGCAGTACTTC
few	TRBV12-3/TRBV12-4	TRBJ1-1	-	CASSFGVDTEAFF	TGTGCCAGCAGTTTCGGCGTGGACACTGAAGCTTTCTTT
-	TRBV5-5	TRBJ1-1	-	CASSLGVGAGETEAFF	TGTGCCAGCAGCTTGGGAGTCGGGGCCGGGGAAACTGAAGCTTTCTTT
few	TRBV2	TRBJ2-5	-	CASSPGAETQYF	TGTGCCAGCTCCCCAGGGGCAGAGACCCAGTACTTC
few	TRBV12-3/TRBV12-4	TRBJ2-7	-	CASSFRDKVYEQYF	TGTGCCAGCAGTTTTAGGGACAAAGTCTACGAGCAGTACTTC
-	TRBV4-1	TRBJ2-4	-	CASSQAPQENIQYF	TGCGCCAGCAGCCAGGCCCCACAGGAAAACATTCAGTACTTC
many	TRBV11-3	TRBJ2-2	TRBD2	CASSPRGTSDTGELFF	TGTGCCAGCAGCCCCCGCGGGACTAGCGACACCGGGGAGCTGTTTTTT
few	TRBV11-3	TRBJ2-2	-	CASSPGTNTGELFF	TGTGCCAGCAGTCCCGGGACCAACACCGGGGAGCTGTTTTTT
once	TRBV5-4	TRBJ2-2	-	CASSPGVNTGELFF	TGTGCCAGCAGCCCCGGGGTCAACACCGGGGAGCTGTTTTTT
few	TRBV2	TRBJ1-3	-	CASTEDDLGNTIYF	TGTGCCAGCACCGAGGACGACCTTGGAAACACCATATATTTT
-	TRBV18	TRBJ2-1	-	CASSRDFNEQFF	TGTGCCAGCTCTCGGGACTTCAATGAGCAGTTCTTC
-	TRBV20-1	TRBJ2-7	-	CSAEADWANSYEQYF	TGCAGTGCTGAGGCGGACTGGGCAAACTCCTACGAGCAGTACTTC
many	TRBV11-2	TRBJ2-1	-	CASTQSSGLYNEQFF	TGTGCCAGCACCCAAAGTAGCGGCCTATACAATGAGCAGTTCTTC
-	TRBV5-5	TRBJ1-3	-	CASSLALEGSIYF	TGTGCCAGCAGCTTGGCCCTGGAGGGGTCCATATATTTT
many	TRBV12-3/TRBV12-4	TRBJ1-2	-	CASTRLGYEGYTF	TGTGCCAGCACCAGACTAGGGTACGAAGGCTACACCTTC
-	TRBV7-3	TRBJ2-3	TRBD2	CATGTRSTDTQYF	TGTGCCACCGGGACTAGGAGCACAGATACGCAGTATTTT
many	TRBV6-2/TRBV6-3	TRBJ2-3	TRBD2	CASSPPYSGRSDTQYF	TGTGCCAGCAGTCCTCCATACAGCGGGAGGTCAGATACGCAGTATTTT
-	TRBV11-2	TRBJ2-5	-	CASSPVLQETQYF	TGTGCCAGCAGCCCGGTCCTCCAAGAGACCCAGTACTTC
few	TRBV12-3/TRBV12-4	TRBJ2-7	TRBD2	CASSRGLAGRSYEQYF	TGTGCCAGCAGTAGGGGACTAGCGGGACGATCCTACGAGCAGTACTTC
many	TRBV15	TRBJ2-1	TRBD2	CATSRLTSGYNEQFF	TGTGCCACCAGCAGGTTGACTAGCGGCTACAATGAGCAGTTCTTC
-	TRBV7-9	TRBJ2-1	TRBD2	CASSLAGLVSNEQFF	TGTGCCAGCAGCTTAGCGGGACTAGTATCCAATGAGCAGTTCTTC
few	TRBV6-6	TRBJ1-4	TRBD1	CATRFQGQLNEKLFF	TGTGCCACCCGATTCCAGGGACAGCTTAATGAAAAACTGTTTTTT
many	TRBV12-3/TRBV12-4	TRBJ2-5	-	CASSPSETQYF	TGTGCCAGCAGTCCCAGTGAGACCCAGTACTTC
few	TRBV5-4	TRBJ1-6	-	CASSSGTVYNSPLHF	TGTGCCAGCAGCTCCGGGACGGTCTATAATTCACCCCTCCACTTT
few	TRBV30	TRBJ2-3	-	CAWSRGTSTDTQYF	TGTGCCTGGAGTCGCGGGACCAGCACAGATACGCAGTATTTT
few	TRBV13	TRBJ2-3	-	CASRAAGGDTQYF	TGTGCCAGCAGAGCGGCCGGGGGAGATACGCAGTATTTT
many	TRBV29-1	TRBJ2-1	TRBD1	CSLEKRDRNNEQFF	TGCAGCCTAGAAAAACGGGACAGGAACAATGAGCAGTTCTTC
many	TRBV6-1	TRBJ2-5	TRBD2	CASSEVGTSFGETQYF	TGTGCCAGCAGTGAAGTCGGGACTAGCTTTGGAGAGACCCAGTACTTC
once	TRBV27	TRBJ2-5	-	CASSSGAETQYF	TGTGCCAGCAGTTCTGGGGCGGAGACCCAGTACTTC
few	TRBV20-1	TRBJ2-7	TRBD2	CSALPGLEFPYEQYF	TGCAGTGCTTTGCCGGGACTAGAGTTTCCCTACGAGCAGTACTTC
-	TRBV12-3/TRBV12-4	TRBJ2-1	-	CASSPQINEQFF	TGTGCCAGCAGCCCCCAAATCAATGAGCAGTTCTTC
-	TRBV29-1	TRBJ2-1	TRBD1	CSVGGRAYNEQFF	TGCAGCGTAGGGGGCAGGGCTTACAATGAGCAGTTCTTC
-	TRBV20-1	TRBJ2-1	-	CSARDWQSSYNEQFF	TGCAGTGCTAGAGATTGGCAGAGCTCCTACAATGAGCAGTTCTTC